This T cell receptor (beta chain) was recorded in a study of T cell responses to AZD1222 COVID-19 vaccine. The study's findings and limits: None of the repertoires were sampled until the peak T cell response had passed.

Second doses were pooled across both intervals (about 4 or about 12 weeks). V was clipped by 1 base and J by 0 bases, with 11 bases between them. Germline values: CDR1 SQVTM, CDR2 ANQGSEA. The CDR3 has 15 amino acids. Libraries were prepared by immunoSEQ multiplex PCR; TCRdb keeps only in-frame clonotypes and omits some of them. The sample carries some 93,000 clones, over 75% recorded once. About this clone itself: The antigen is not known.

This sequence was found in an adult who received the AZD1222 COVID-19 vaccine. Sample: peripheral blood, taken 28 days after the second AZD1222 dose. The chain uses TRBV29-1 and TRBJ2-3; weak D call: TRBD1 (6 bases). CDR3 amino acids: CSVEGGQGSTDTQYF. The CDR3 DNA follows: TGCAGCGTTGAAGGGGGGCAGGGGAGCACAGATACGCAGTATTTT.